This TCR beta chain is drawn from a study of blood T cell repertoires in COVID-19. Method: immunoSEQ multiplex PCR; TCRdb's copy keeps in-frame clones and lacks some. Here the sample spans more than 85,000 clones, 80% to 90% being singletons. With 4 bases removed from V and 4 bases from J, the gap between germline ends came to 14 bases. The CDR3 totals 14 residues. The germline CDR1 and CDR2 sequences are SGHRS and YFSETQ. This TCR was sampled from a woman aged 45-65 years who had recovered from COVID-19. The sequenced material came from PBMCs or T cells enriched from blood (not recorded which). The rearrangement uses TRBV5-1 and TRBJ2-5, with D unresolved. The CDR3 loop reads CASSRVPNGETQYF. DNA for the CDR3: TGCGCCAGCAGCAGAGTCCCAAACGGAGAGACCCAGTACTTC.